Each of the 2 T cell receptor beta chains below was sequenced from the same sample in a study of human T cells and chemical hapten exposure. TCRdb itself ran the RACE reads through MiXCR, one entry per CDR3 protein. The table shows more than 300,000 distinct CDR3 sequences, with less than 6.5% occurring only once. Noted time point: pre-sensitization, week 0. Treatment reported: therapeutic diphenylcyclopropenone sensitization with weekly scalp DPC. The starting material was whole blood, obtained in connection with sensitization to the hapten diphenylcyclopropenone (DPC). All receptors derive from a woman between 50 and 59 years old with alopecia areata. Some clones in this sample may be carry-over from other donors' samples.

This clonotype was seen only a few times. The CDR3 bases are TGTGCCAGCAGTTTCAGGGTAGCAAATTCACCCCTCCACTTT. Translated, it gives CASSFRVANSPLHF. The V gene is TRBV28, the J gene TRBJ1-6; perhaps TRBD1 as D (5 bases). The CDR3 is made up of 14 amino acids. CDR1 and CDR2 (germline): MDHEN, SYDVKM. Between the trimmed V and J ends, which lost 3 bases and 7 bases, there was a span of 10 bases.

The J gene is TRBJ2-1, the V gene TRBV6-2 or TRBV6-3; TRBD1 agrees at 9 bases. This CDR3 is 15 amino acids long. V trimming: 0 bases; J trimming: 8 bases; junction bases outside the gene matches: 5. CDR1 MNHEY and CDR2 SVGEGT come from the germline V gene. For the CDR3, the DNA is TGTGCCAGCAGTTACTCGGGGGACAGGGTGGATGAGCAGTTCTTC. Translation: CASSYSGDRVDEQFF.